This T cell receptor (beta chain) was sequenced in a study of persistence of HIV-infected CD4 T cells. Study-wide points: Antigen-responding cells were enriched for degenerate expanded CDR3beta sequences.

Lysates of CMV-infected fibroblasts at around 9.8 ug/mL stimulated these cells. Sorting selected CD4+ T cells upregulating both CD40 ligand and CD69. Plasma HIV-1 RNA stayed below 50 copies/mL for at least 4 years. Donors had CD4+ T cell counts above 400 cells/uL and were CMV-seropositive. About this clone: The antigen is not known.

This was the immunoSEQ version 4 assay in survey mode. Sequenced by immunoSEQ multiplex PCR; TCRdb stores in-frame clones only, minus some. The sample holds approximately 20,000 clones, around three quarters seen once. The CDR3 is 12 amino acids. CDR1 and CDR2 from the germline V gene are MDHEN and SYDVKM. Trimming removed 1 base from V and 6 bases from J, with 6 bases in between. This material consisted of CD4+ T cells sorted from PBMCs after roughly 18-hour stimulation, taken from a patient who received antiretroviral therapy. The V call is TRBV28, the J call TRBJ1-2; D is unresolved. This clonotype was obtained from an adult man with HIV who was CMV-seropositive. The CDR3 is CASSLSSHGYTF. The CDR3 DNA is TGTGCCAGCAGTTTATCTTCACATGGCTACACCTTC.